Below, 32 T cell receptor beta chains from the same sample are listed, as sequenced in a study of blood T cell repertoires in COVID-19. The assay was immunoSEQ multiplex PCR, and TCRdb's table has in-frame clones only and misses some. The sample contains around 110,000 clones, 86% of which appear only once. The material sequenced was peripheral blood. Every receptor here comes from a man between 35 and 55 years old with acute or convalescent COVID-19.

The CDR3 is CASSPSGSRYEQYF. The CDR3, as DNA: TGCGCCAGCAGCCCTAGCGGGAGTCGGTACGAGCAGTACTTC. The chain uses TRBV4-1 and TRBJ2-7; TRBD2 matches 10 bases. Germline CDR1 and CDR2: MGHRA and YSYEKL. This CDR3 has 14 amino acids. V shed 4 bases, J shed 4 bases, and the junction held 4 bases outside the gene matches.

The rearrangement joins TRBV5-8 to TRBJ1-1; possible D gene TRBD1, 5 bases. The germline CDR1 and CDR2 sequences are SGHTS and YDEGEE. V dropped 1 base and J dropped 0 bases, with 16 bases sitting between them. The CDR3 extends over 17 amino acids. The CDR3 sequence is CASSLNLGATMNTEAFF. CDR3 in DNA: TGTGCCAGCAGCTTGAATTTAGGGGCGACCATGAACACTGAAGCTTTCTTT.

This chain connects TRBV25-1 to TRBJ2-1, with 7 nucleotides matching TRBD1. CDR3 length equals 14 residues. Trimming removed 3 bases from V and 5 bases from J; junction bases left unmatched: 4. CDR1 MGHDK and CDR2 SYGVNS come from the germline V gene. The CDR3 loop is CASSDHQGDNEQFF. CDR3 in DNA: TGTGCCAGCAGTGATCACCAGGGGGACAATGAGCAGTTCTTC.

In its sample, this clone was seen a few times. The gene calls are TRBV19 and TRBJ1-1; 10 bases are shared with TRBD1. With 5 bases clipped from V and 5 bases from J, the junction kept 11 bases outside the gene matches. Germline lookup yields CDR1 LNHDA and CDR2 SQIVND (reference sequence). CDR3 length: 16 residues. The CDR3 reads CASSSGQGRVRTEAFF. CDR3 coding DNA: TGTGCCAGTAGTTCGGGACAGGGGCGGGTTAGAACTGAAGCTTTCTTT.

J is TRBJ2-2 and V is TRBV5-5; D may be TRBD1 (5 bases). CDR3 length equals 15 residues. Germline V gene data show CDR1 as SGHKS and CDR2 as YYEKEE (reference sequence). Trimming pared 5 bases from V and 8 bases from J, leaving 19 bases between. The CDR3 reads CASRATVSNRGELFF. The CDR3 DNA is TGTGCCAGCAGGGCGACAGTTTCTAATCGAGGGGAGCTGTTTTTT.

CDR3 nucleotides: TGTGCCAGTAACCTGGGACTAGCGGGAGTAGATACGCAGTATTTT. Translation gives CASNLGLAGVDTQYF. This chain links TRBV19 with TRBJ2-3; 14 bases are a match to TRBD2. CDR3 length: 15 amino acids. The germline V gene has CDR1 LNHDA and CDR2 SQIVND (reference sequence). V lost 7 bases, J lost 5 bases, and 5 bases stayed unmatched.

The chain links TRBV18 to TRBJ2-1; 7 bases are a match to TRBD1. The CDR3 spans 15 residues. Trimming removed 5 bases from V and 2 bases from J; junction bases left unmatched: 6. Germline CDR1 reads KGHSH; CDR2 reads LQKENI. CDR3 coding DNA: TGTGCCAGCTCAACCGGGACAGCTACCTACAATGAGCAGTTCTTC. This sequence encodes CASSTGTATYNEQFF.

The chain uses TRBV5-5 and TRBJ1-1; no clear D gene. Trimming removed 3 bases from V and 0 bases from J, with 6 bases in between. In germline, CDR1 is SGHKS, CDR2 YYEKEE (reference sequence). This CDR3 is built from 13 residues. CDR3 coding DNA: TGTGCCAGCAGCTCACAGATGAACACTGAAGCTTTCTTT. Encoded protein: CASSSQMNTEAFF.

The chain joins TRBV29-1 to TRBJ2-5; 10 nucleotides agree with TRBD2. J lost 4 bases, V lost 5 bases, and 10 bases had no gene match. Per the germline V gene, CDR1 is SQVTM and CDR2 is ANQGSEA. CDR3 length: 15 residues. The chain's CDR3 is CSVTVSGGTSETQYF. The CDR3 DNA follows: TGCAGCGTTACAGTTAGCGGGGGGACGTCAGAGACCCAGTACTTC.

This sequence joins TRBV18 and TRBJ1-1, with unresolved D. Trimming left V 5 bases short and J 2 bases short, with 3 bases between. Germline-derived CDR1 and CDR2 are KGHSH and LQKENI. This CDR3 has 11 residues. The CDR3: CASSSNTEAFF. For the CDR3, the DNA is TGTGCCAGCTCATCAAACACTGAAGCTTTCTTT. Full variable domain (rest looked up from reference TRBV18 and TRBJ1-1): NAGVMQNPRHLVRRRGQEARLRCSPMKGHSHVYWYRQLPEEGLKFMVYLQKENIIDESGMPKERFSAEFPKEGPSILRIQQVVRGDSAAYFCASSSNTEAFFGQGTRLTVV.

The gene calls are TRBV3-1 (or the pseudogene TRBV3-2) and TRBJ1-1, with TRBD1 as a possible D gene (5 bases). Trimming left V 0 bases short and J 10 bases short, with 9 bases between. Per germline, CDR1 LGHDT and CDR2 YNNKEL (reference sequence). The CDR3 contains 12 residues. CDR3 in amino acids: CASSQDGGRAFF. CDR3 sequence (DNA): TGTGCCAGCAGCCAAGATGGGGGGAGAGCTTTCTTT.

CDR3 bases: TGTGCCTGGAGGCCGGGACAGGGGGGAGGCTACACCTTC. It translates to CAWRPGQGGGYTF. V usage is TRBV30 and J usage is TRBJ1-2; 11 positions agree with TRBD1. CDR1 GTSNPN and CDR2 SVGIG come from the germline V gene (reference sequence). The CDR3 sequence is 13 residues long. With 3 bases clipped from V and 8 bases from J, the junction kept 5 bases outside the gene matches.

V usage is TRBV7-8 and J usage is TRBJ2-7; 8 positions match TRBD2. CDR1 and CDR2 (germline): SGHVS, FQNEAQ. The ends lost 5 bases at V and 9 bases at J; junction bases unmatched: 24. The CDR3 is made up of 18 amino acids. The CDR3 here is CASSPSPPTRTSPRGQYF. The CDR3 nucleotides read TGTGCCAGCAGCCCCTCCCCCCCCACCAGGACTAGCCCCAGAGGGCAGTACTTC.

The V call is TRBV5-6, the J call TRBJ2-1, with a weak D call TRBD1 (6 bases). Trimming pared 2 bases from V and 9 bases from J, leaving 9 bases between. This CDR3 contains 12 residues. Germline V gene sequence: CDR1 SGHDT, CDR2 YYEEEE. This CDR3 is CASSFGGREQFF. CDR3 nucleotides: TGTGCCAGCAGCTTTGGGGGCCGTGAGCAGTTCTTC. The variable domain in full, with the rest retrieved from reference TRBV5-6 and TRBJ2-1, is DAGVTQSPTHLIKTRGQQVTLRCSPKSGHDTVSWYQQALGQGPQFIFQYYEEEERQRGNFPDRFSGHQFPNYSSELNVNALLLGDSALYLCASSFGGREQFFGPGTRLTVL.

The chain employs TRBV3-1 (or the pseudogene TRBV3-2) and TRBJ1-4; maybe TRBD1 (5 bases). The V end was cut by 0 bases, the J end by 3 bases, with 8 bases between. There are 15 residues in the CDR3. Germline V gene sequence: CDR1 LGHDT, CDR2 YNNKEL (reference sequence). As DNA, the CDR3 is TGTGCCAGCAGCCAAGAGGGGGGGGCTAATGAAAAACTGTTTTTT. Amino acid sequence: CASSQEGGANEKLFF.

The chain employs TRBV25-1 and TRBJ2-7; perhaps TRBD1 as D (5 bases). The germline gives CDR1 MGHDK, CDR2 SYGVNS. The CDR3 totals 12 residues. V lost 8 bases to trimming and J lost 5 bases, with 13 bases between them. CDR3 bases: TGTGCCAGCGGCCAGGGTGATAACGAGCAGTACTTC. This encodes CASGQGDNEQYF.

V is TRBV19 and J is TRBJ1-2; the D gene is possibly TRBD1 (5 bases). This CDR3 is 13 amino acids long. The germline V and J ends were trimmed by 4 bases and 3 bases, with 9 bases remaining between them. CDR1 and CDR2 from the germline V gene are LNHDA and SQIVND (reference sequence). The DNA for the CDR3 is TGTGCCAGTAGTAGACAGCAACACTATGGCTACACCTTC. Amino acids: CASSRQQHYGYTF. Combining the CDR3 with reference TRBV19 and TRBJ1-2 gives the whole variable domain DGGITQSPKYLFRKEGQNVTLSCEQNLNHDAMYWYRQDPGQGLRLIYYSQIVNDFQKGDIAEGYSVSREKKESFPLTVTSAQKNPTAFYLCASSRQQHYGYTFGSGTRLTVV.

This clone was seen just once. CDR3: CASSTVDSLRTDTQYF. The CDR3, as DNA: TGTGCCAGTAGTACGGTGGACAGCTTACGCACAGATACGCAGTATTTT. The chain has TRBV19 and TRBJ2-3; the D gene is possibly TRBD1 (6 bases). This CDR3 has 16 amino acids. The V end was cut by 4 bases, the J end by 1 base, with 15 bases between. Germline V gene sequence: CDR1 LNHDA, CDR2 SQIVND (reference sequence).

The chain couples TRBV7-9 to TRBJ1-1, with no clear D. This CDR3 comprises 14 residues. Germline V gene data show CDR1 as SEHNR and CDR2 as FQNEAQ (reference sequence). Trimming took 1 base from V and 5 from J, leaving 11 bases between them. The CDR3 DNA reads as TGTGCCAGCAGCTTAGGTGCGAGTCCTACTGAAGCTTTCTTT. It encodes CASSLGASPTEAFF.

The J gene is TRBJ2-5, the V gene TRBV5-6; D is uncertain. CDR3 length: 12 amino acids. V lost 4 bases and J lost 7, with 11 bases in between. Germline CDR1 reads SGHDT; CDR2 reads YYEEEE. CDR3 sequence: CASSLPGRTQYF. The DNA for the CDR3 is TGTGCCAGCAGCCTCCCGGGTAGGACCCAGTACTTC.

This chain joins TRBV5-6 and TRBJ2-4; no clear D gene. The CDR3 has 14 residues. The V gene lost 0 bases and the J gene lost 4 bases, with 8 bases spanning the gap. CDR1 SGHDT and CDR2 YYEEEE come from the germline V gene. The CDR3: CASSLVPVKNIQYF. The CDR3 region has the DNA TGTGCCAGCAGCTTGGTCCCAGTTAAAAACATTCAGTACTTC.

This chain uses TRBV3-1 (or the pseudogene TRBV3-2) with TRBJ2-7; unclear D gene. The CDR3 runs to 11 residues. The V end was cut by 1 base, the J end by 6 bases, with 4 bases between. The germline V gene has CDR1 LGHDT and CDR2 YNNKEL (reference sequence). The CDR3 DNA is TGTGCCAGCAGCCAAGCTCGCGAGCAGTACTTC. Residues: CASSQAREQYF.

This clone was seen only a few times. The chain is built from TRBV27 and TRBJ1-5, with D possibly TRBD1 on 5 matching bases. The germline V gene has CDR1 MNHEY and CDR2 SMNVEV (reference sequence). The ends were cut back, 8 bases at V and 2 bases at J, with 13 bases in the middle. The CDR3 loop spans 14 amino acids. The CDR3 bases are TGTGCCAGCGGGGGACTTAGGGGCAATCAGCCCCAGCATTTT. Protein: CASGGLRGNQPQHF.

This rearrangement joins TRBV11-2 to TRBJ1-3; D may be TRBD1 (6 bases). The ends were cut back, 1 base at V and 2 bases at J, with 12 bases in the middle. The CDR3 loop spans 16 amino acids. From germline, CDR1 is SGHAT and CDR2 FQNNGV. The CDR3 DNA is TGTGCCAGCAGCTTAGGAAGAGGGGGAACTGGAAACACCATATATTTT. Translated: CASSLGRGGTGNTIYF.

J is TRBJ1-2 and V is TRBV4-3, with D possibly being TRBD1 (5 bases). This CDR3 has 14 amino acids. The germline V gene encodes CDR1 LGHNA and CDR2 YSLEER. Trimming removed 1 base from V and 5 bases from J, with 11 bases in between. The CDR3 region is CASSQGTGGYGYTF. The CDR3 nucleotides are TGCGCCAGCAGCCAAGGAACAGGCGGTTATGGCTACACCTTC.

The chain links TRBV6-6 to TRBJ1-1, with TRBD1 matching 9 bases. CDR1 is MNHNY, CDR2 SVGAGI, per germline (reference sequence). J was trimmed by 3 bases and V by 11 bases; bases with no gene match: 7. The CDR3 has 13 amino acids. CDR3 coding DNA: TGTGCCGGGAACAGGGGGCCGGACACTGAAGCTTTCTTT. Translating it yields CAGNRGPDTEAFF.

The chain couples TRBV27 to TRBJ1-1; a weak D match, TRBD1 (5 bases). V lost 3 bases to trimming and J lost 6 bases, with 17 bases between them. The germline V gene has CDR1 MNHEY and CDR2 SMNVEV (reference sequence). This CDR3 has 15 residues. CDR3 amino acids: CASSFFGGIRSEAFF. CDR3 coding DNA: TGTGCCAGCAGTTTCTTTGGGGGGATTCGGTCTGAAGCTTTCTTT.

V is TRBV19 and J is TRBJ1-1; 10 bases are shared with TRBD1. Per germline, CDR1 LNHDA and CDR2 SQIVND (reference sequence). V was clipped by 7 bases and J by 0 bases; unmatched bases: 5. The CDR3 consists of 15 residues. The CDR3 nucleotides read TGTGCCAGTATTAGGACAGGGGGATTGAACACTGAAGCTTTCTTT. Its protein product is CASIRTGGLNTEAFF.

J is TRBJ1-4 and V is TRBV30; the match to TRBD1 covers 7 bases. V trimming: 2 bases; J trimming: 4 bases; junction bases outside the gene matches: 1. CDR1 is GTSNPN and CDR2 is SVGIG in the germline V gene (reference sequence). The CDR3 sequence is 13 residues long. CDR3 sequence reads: CAWSTGDNEKLFF. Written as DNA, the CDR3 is TGTGCCTGGAGTACAGGGGATAATGAAAAACTGTTTTTT. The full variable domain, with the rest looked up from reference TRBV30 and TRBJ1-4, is SQTIHQWPATLVQPVGSPLSLECTVEGTSNPNLYWYRQAAGRGLQLLFYSVGIGQISSEVPQNLSASRPQDRQFILSSKKLLLSDSGFYLCAWSTGDNEKLFFGSGTQLSVL.

The CDR3, as DNA: TGTGCCAGCAGCTTACCGGAGGCGGGGGGCCCCAATGAGCAGTTCTTC. As protein: CASSLPEAGGPNEQFF. The V and J genes are TRBV5-6 and TRBJ2-1, with 8 bases identical to TRBD2. The CDR3 is made up of 16 amino acids. V gave up 2 bases and J gave up 6 bases; unmatched junction bases: 10. Germline-derived CDR1 and CDR2 are SGHDT and YYEEEE.

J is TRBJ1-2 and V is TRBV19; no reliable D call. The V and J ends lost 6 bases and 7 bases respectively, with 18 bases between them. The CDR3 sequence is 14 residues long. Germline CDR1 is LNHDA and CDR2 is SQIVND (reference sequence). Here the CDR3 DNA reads TGTGCCAGTAGACCGACATTTCGGGAGGCTGGCTACACCTTC. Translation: CASRPTFREAGYTF.

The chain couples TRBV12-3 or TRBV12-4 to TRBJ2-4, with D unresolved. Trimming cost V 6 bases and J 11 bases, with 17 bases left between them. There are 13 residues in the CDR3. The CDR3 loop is CASRPDSRPVQYF. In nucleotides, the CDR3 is TGTGCCAGCAGGCCCGATTCGCGCCCCGTTCAGTACTTC.